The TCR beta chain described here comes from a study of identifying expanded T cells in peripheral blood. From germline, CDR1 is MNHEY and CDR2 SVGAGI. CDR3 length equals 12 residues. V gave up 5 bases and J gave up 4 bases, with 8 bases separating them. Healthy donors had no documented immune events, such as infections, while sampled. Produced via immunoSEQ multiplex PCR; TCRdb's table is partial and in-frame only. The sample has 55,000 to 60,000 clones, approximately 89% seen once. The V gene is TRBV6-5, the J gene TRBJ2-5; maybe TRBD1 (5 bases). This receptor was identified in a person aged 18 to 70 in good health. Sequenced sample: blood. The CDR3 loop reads CASSQGGETQYF. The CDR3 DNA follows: TGTGCCAGCAGTCAGGGTGGAGAGACCCAGTACTTC.